This T cell receptor beta chain was captured by sequencing in a study of human T cells and chemical hapten exposure. Across the study: The use of 2% DPC on approximately 2 cm by approximately 2 cm of upper inner arm skin constituted sensitization.

In TCRdb, the RACE reads were re-called with MiXCR into one record per CDR3 protein. This sample yields some 52,000 distinct CDR3 sequences, of which roughly 9.6% are seen a single time; approximately 2% belongs to the top ten. Looked up from germline, CDR1 is SGDLS and CDR2 is YYNGEE. CDR3 length: 14 residues. Deletions cut 1 base from V and 1 base from J, with 8 bases between. Time point meaning: patch test 1, 2 weeks after DPC sensitization. Indicated treatment: therapeutic diphenylcyclopropenone sensitization with weekly scalp DPC. Extraction yielded total RNA from whole blood (unfractionated). This clonotype came up many times.

The receptor was isolated from a woman in her thirties or forties with alopecia areata. Some clones in this sample may be carry-over from other donors' samples. The V gene is TRBV9, the J gene TRBJ2-5; the D gene is possibly TRBD2 (5 bases). Specimen: whole blood, collected in connection with sensitization to the hapten diphenylcyclopropenone (DPC). CDR3 sequence: CASSVSSGQETQYF. In DNA form, the CDR3 reads TGTGCCAGCAGCGTATCGAGCGGCCAAGAGACCCAGTACTTC.